This T cell receptor (beta chain) was identified in a study of T cells in localized non-small cell lung cancer. Findings of the study overall: Adjacent lung exhibited a median of about 50 among the 100 most abundant tumor clones. In the blood, greater T cell density corresponded to longer overall survival. Among the tissues sampled, uninvolved adjacent lung had the highest T cell clonality, above tumor.

CDR1 and CDR2 from the germline V gene are SGHAT and FQNNGV. CDR3 length equals 14 residues. V shed 2 bases and J shed 6 bases, with 11 bases lying between them. As concerns this clone: Its antigen is as yet unknown.

Measured with immunoSEQ multiplex PCR; TCRdb has only the in-frame clones, and not every one. The sample records fewer than 30,000 clones, around nine tenths being singletons. The input for sequencing was peripheral blood, taken before any cancer treatment. The genes are TRBV11-2 and TRBJ1-5; D gene uncertain. This clonotype originated in a female donor over 55 with stage II squamous cell lung carcinoma. CDR3 sequence reads: CASSLSMEGQPQHF. Here the CDR3 DNA reads TGTGCCAGCAGCTTATCTATGGAGGGTCAGCCCCAGCATTTT.